A selection of T cell receptor beta chains follows, all from one sample in a study of blood T cell repertoires in COVID-19. Using immunoSEQ multiplex PCR, the repertoire was profiled, and TCRdb retains in-frame clones only, with some absent. The repertoire consists of roughly 200,000 clones, with 83% occurring once and the leading ten covering about 1.3%. Input material: peripheral blood. The source is a woman in her 30s with COVID-19, enrolled during active disease. CDR3s include the opening cysteine and the closing phenylalanine or tryptophan. Fields, in order: clone size, V gene, J gene, D gene, CDR3 protein, CDR3 DNA. D genes are given only for firm matches. Size values are once, few and many counts, or a class for expanded clones, and some rows have none.

abundance: NA; v_gene: TRBV30; j_gene: TRBJ2-7; d_gene: NA; CDR3aa: CAWSEVAPGYEQYF; CDR3nt: TGTGCCTGGAGTGAGGTCGCTCCGGGCTACGAGCAGTACTTC
abundance: NA; v_gene: TRBV11-2; j_gene: TRBJ2-1; d_gene: TRBD2; CDR3aa: CASSLAKGGRVEQFF; CDR3nt: TGTGCCAGCAGCTTAGCAAAGGGCGGGAGGGTCGAGCAGTTCTTC
abundance: NA; v_gene: TRBV9; j_gene: TRBJ1-1; d_gene: NA; CDR3aa: CASSVSRATEAFF; CDR3nt: TGTGCCAGCAGCGTGTCGAGGGCGACTGAAGCTTTCTTT
abundance: NA; v_gene: TRBV20-1; j_gene: TRBJ2-1; d_gene: TRBD2; CDR3aa: CSASRMTSGRNEQFF; CDR3nt: TGCAGTGCTAGTCGGATGACTAGCGGGAGGAATGAGCAGTTCTTC
abundance: once; v_gene: TRBV3-1/TRBV3-2; j_gene: TRBJ2-1; d_gene: TRBD2; CDR3aa: CASRPSGGAYNEQFF; CDR3nt: TGTGCCAGCAGGCCGAGCGGGGGGGCTTACAATGAGCAGTTCTTC
abundance: NA; v_gene: TRBV5-1; j_gene: TRBJ2-7; d_gene: TRBD1; CDR3aa: CASSFTGTGGREQYF; CDR3nt: TGCGCCAGCAGCTTTACCGGGACAGGGGGCCGCGAGCAGTACTTC
abundance: NA; v_gene: TRBV6-2/TRBV6-3; j_gene: TRBJ2-2; d_gene: NA; CDR3aa: CASSYLLAGFGELFF; CDR3nt: TGTGCCAGCAGTTACCTGCTCGCCGGGTTCGGGGAGCTGTTTTTT
abundance: NA; v_gene: TRBV5-4; j_gene: TRBJ1-2; d_gene: NA; CDR3aa: CASSQPGGNYGYTF; CDR3nt: TGTGCCAGCAGCCAACCGGGGGGGAACTATGGCTACACCTTC
abundance: NA; v_gene: TRBV24-1; j_gene: TRBJ2-3; d_gene: TRBD2; CDR3aa: CATSASLAGSRDTQYF; CDR3nt: TGTGCCACCAGTGCCTCACTAGCGGGAAGCAGGGATACGCAGTATTTT
abundance: NA; v_gene: TRBV9; j_gene: TRBJ2-2; d_gene: NA; CDR3aa: CASSVGAELNTGELFF; CDR3nt: TGTGCCAGCAGCGTAGGAGCGGAACTTAACACCGGGGAGCTGTTTTTT
abundance: NA; v_gene: TRBV2; j_gene: TRBJ1-2; d_gene: TRBD1; CDR3aa: CASSHDRETDGYTF; CDR3nt: TGTGCCAGCAGCCACGACAGGGAGACGGATGGCTACACCTTC
abundance: NA; v_gene: TRBV6-5; j_gene: TRBJ2-2; d_gene: NA; CDR3aa: CASSSLPGGGTGELFF; CDR3nt: TGTGCCAGCAGTTCACTCCCGGGGGGCGGGACCGGGGAGCTGTTTTTT
abundance: NA; v_gene: TRBV12-3/TRBV12-4; j_gene: TRBJ1-5; d_gene: NA; CDR3aa: CASSLRVGGEHF; CDR3nt: TGTGCCAGCAGTTTGAGGGTTGGTGGCGAGCATTTT
abundance: NA; v_gene: TRBV4-1; j_gene: TRBJ2-1; d_gene: NA; CDR3aa: CASSQVWRQGFSYNEQFF; CDR3nt: TGCGCCAGCAGCCAAGTGTGGCGGCAGGGGTTCTCCTACAATGAGCAGTTCTTC
abundance: NA; v_gene: TRBV6-4; j_gene: TRBJ1-1; d_gene: NA; CDR3aa: CASSGPQGPNTEAFF; CDR3nt: TGTGCCAGCAGTGGACCCCAGGGGCCGAACACTGAAGCTTTCTTT
abundance: NA; v_gene: TRBV6-5; j_gene: TRBJ2-5; d_gene: TRBD1; CDR3aa: CASSYGTDQETQYF; CDR3nt: TGTGCCAGCAGTTATGGGACAGACCAAGAGACCCAGTACTTC
abundance: NA; v_gene: TRBV7-9; j_gene: TRBJ1-1; d_gene: NA; CDR3aa: CASSLGSQMNTEAFF; CDR3nt: TGTGCCAGCAGCTTAGGGAGCCAAATGAACACTGAAGCTTTCTTT
abundance: NA; v_gene: TRBV29-1; j_gene: TRBJ1-1; d_gene: NA; CDR3aa: CSVESGGNTEAFF; CDR3nt: TGCAGCGTTGAATCGGGGGGCAACACTGAAGCTTTCTTT
abundance: NA; v_gene: TRBV9; j_gene: TRBJ1-2; d_gene: NA; CDR3aa: CASSVRASYGYTF; CDR3nt: TGTGCCAGCAGCGTCAGGGCTAGCTATGGCTACACCTTC
abundance: NA; v_gene: TRBV7-9; j_gene: TRBJ2-1; d_gene: TRBD2; CDR3aa: CASSPGLAGGMVNEQFF; CDR3nt: TGTGCCAGCAGCCCGGGACTAGCGGGAGGCATGGTGAATGAGCAGTTCTTC
abundance: NA; v_gene: TRBV4-3; j_gene: TRBJ1-6; d_gene: NA; CDR3aa: CASSQAKGDYNSPLHF; CDR3nt: TGCGCCAGCAGCCAAGCTAAGGGGGATTATAATTCACCCCTCCACTTT
abundance: NA; v_gene: TRBV4-3; j_gene: TRBJ2-3; d_gene: TRBD2; CDR3aa: CASSQEIRGTSGRLGATDTQYF; CDR3nt: TGCGCCAGCAGCCAAGAAATAAGAGGGACTAGCGGGAGACTGGGGGCCACAGATACGCAGTATTTT
abundance: few; v_gene: TRBV11-3; j_gene: TRBJ2-2; d_gene: NA; CDR3aa: CASSLGLLTGELFF; CDR3nt: TGTGCCAGCAGCTTAGGACTCCTCACCGGGGAGCTGTTTTTT
abundance: few; v_gene: TRBV9; j_gene: TRBJ2-3; d_gene: NA; CDR3aa: CASSPLGLGSDTQYF; CDR3nt: TGTGCCAGCAGCCCCCTGGGACTGGGGTCGGATACGCAGTATTTT
abundance: NA; v_gene: TRBV2; j_gene: TRBJ1-6; d_gene: NA; CDR3aa: CASSPPRGRNSPLHF; CDR3nt: TGTGCCAGCAGTCCCCCTAGGGGCCGGAATTCACCCCTCCACTTT
abundance: NA; v_gene: TRBV9; j_gene: TRBJ2-5; d_gene: NA; CDR3aa: CASSVAPHSQETQYF; CDR3nt: TGTGCCAGCAGCGTAGCTCCCCACAGCCAAGAGACCCAGTACTTC
abundance: NA; v_gene: TRBV18; j_gene: TRBJ2-2; d_gene: TRBD2; CDR3aa: CASSPLREKGELFF; CDR3nt: TGTGCCAGCTCACCACTGCGGGAGAAAGGGGAGCTGTTTTTT
abundance: NA; v_gene: TRBV5-1; j_gene: TRBJ1-1; d_gene: TRBD1; CDR3aa: CASKTGTGAIEAFF; CDR3nt: TGCGCCAGCAAAACGGGGACAGGGGCAATCGAAGCTTTCTTT
abundance: NA; v_gene: TRBV29-1; j_gene: TRBJ2-7; d_gene: NA; CDR3aa: CSVGLPWEQYF; CDR3nt: TGCAGCGTCGGACTGCCTTGGGAGCAGTACTTC
abundance: NA; v_gene: TRBV28; j_gene: TRBJ1-1; d_gene: NA; CDR3aa: CASSLAWQGSSTEAFF; CDR3nt: TGTGCCAGCAGTTTAGCTTGGCAGGGCTCAAGCACTGAAGCTTTCTTT
abundance: NA; v_gene: TRBV19; j_gene: TRBJ1-1; d_gene: TRBD1; CDR3aa: CASSIDRPGGFNTEAFF; CDR3nt: TGTGCCAGTAGTATAGATCGGCCAGGGGGGTTTAACACTGAAGCTTTCTTT
abundance: NA; v_gene: TRBV4-1; j_gene: TRBJ1-2; d_gene: TRBD1; CDR3aa: CASSHRDRGLINYGYTF; CDR3nt: TGCGCCAGCAGCCACCGGGACAGGGGTCTTATTAACTATGGCTACACCTTC
abundance: NA; v_gene: TRBV28; j_gene: TRBJ2-7; d_gene: TRBD1; CDR3aa: CASSGFGTVNEQYF; CDR3nt: TGTGCCAGCAGTGGATTTGGGACAGTAAACGAGCAGTACTTC
abundance: NA; v_gene: TRBV5-1; j_gene: TRBJ2-5; d_gene: NA; CDR3aa: CASSSPGLGETQYF; CDR3nt: TGCGCCAGCAGCTCCCCCGGACTGGGAGAGACCCAGTACTTC
abundance: NA; v_gene: TRBV27; j_gene: TRBJ1-1; d_gene: TRBD1; CDR3aa: CASSSRTGTEAFF; CDR3nt: TGTGCCAGCAGTTCCCGGACAGGGACTGAAGCTTTCTTT
abundance: NA; v_gene: TRBV14; j_gene: TRBJ1-1; d_gene: TRBD1; CDR3aa: CASSPRTGRNTEAFF; CDR3nt: TGTGCCAGCAGCCCCCGGACAGGGAGGAACACTGAAGCTTTCTTT
abundance: NA; v_gene: TRBV5-8; j_gene: TRBJ1-1; d_gene: NA; CDR3aa: CASSSTRGTEAFF; CDR3nt: TGTGCCAGCAGCTCGACGCGGGGTACTGAAGCTTTCTTT
abundance: few; v_gene: TRBV7-2; j_gene: TRBJ2-2; d_gene: NA; CDR3aa: CASSVGLNTGELFF; CDR3nt: TGTGCCAGCAGCGTAGGACTTAACACCGGGGAGCTGTTTTTT
abundance: few; v_gene: TRBV5-4; j_gene: TRBJ1-1; d_gene: NA; CDR3aa: CASSLDQLGGTEAFF; CDR3nt: TGTGCCAGCAGCTTGGATCAACTGGGGGGCACTGAAGCTTTCTTT
abundance: NA; v_gene: TRBV28; j_gene: TRBJ2-7; d_gene: NA; CDR3aa: CASSPLEDLYEQYF; CDR3nt: TGTGCCAGCAGTCCCCTGGAGGATCTATACGAGCAGTACTTC
abundance: NA; v_gene: TRBV7-9; j_gene: TRBJ1-1; d_gene: TRBD1; CDR3aa: CASSTRGQGGTEAFF; CDR3nt: TGTGCCAGCAGCACCCGGGGACAGGGGGGCACTGAAGCTTTCTTT
abundance: NA; v_gene: TRBV11-3; j_gene: TRBJ2-1; d_gene: NA; CDR3aa: CASGKSFGGEQFF; CDR3nt: TGTGCCAGCGGCAAGAGCTTCGGGGGTGAGCAGTTCTTC
abundance: NA; v_gene: TRBV4-3; j_gene: TRBJ1-3; d_gene: NA; CDR3aa: CASSQDGVGNTIYF; CDR3nt: TGCGCCAGCAGCCAAGACGGGGTAGGAAACACCATATATTTT
abundance: NA; v_gene: TRBV7-9; j_gene: TRBJ1-5; d_gene: TRBD1; CDR3aa: CASSSDRADQPQHF; CDR3nt: TGTGCCAGCAGCTCAGACAGGGCGGATCAGCCCCAGCATTTT
abundance: NA; v_gene: TRBV18; j_gene: TRBJ2-7; d_gene: NA; CDR3aa: CASSPSADNQQYF; CDR3nt: TGTGCCAGCTCACCATCGGCTGACAATCAGCAGTACTTC
abundance: NA; v_gene: TRBV6-5; j_gene: TRBJ1-2; d_gene: TRBD1; CDR3aa: CASCFSGGLNYGYTF; CDR3nt: TGTGCCAGCTGCTTCTCAGGGGGCCTAAACTATGGCTACACCTTC
abundance: NA; v_gene: TRBV6-5; j_gene: TRBJ2-5; d_gene: NA; CDR3aa: CASSPTEETQYF; CDR3nt: TGTGCCAGCAGTCCGACAGAAGAGACCCAGTACTTC
abundance: NA; v_gene: TRBV11-3; j_gene: TRBJ2-2; d_gene: NA; CDR3aa: CASSPRTDGELFF; CDR3nt: TGTGCCAGCAGCCCGCGGACAGACGGGGAGCTGTTTTTT
abundance: NA; v_gene: TRBV5-1; j_gene: TRBJ2-7; d_gene: TRBD2; CDR3aa: CASSLGTSVVGEQYF; CDR3nt: TGCGCCAGCAGCTTGGGGACTAGCGTGGTTGGCGAGCAGTACTTC
abundance: NA; v_gene: TRBV7-9; j_gene: TRBJ2-5; d_gene: TRBD1; CDR3aa: CASSLRATGPQETQYF; CDR3nt: TGTGCCAGCAGCTTAAGGGCGACAGGGCCCCAAGAGACCCAGTACTTC
abundance: few; v_gene: TRBV5-1; j_gene: TRBJ2-3; d_gene: TRBD1; CDR3aa: CASSTGQGDVHF; CDR3nt: TGCGCCAGCAGCACAGGACAGGGAGACGTCCATTTT
abundance: NA; v_gene: TRBV7-9; j_gene: TRBJ2-7; d_gene: NA; CDR3aa: CASSLAKGTSYEQYF; CDR3nt: TGTGCCAGCAGCTTAGCGAAGGGGACTTCCTACGAGCAGTACTTC
abundance: NA; v_gene: TRBV5-8; j_gene: TRBJ2-5; d_gene: NA; CDR3aa: CASSLGQIQETQYF; CDR3nt: TGTGCCAGCAGCTTGGGGCAGATCCAAGAGACCCAGTACTTC
abundance: NA; v_gene: TRBV4-1; j_gene: TRBJ1-3; d_gene: NA; CDR3aa: CASSQDQGYTIYF; CDR3nt: TGCGCCAGCAGCCAAGATCAGGGTTACACCATATATTTT
abundance: many; v_gene: TRBV3-1/TRBV3-2; j_gene: TRBJ1-2; d_gene: NA; CDR3aa: CASSQDHDGSGGYTF; CDR3nt: TGTGCCAGCAGCCAAGATCATGACGGGAGTGGTGGCTACACCTTC